This T cell receptor (beta chain) was profiled in a study of Ad26.COV2.S vaccination and SARS-CoV-2 variants. Profiling relied on immunoSEQ multiplex PCR, and the TCRdb table lists in-frame clones only, not all of them. The sample contains about 420,000 clones, around 87% of which appear only once. Treatment meaning: around 19 received Ad26.COV2.S at low or high dose, single or two shots; 5 received placebo; per-sample allocation not given. Samples analyzed were those drawn on day 63 after the first vaccine or placebo injection. Germline CDR1 and CDR2: SGHNT and YENEEA. V shed 9 bases and J shed 5 bases, with 11 bases lying between them. The CDR3 runs to 12 residues.

This sample comprised peripheral blood, obtained in a trial of Ad26.COV2.S vaccine versus placebo. J is TRBJ2-1 and V is TRBV11-3; no definite D call. The sequence was obtained from a person between 18 and 65 years old who received the Ad26.COV2.S COVID-19 vaccine or a placebo. The chain's CDR3 is CASGALHNEQFF. For the CDR3, the DNA is TGTGCCAGTGGAGCCTTACACAATGAGCAGTTCTTC. The full variable domain, with the rest looked up from reference TRBV11-3 and TRBJ2-1, is EAGVVQSPRYKIIEKKQPVAFWCNPISGHNTLYWYLQNLGQGPELLIRYENEEAVDDSQLPKDRFSAERLKGVDSTLKIQPAELGDSAVYLCASGALHNEQFFGPGTRLTVL.